This TCR beta chain was captured in a study of T cell responses to AZD1222 COVID-19 vaccine. Study-wide background: Investigators merged groups given second doses at roughly 4 or roughly 12 weeks.

Trimming at V came to 5 bases and at J to 0 bases, leaving 6 bases not matched to a gene. Germline values: CDR1 SGHAT, CDR2 FQNNGV. The CDR3 is 16 amino acids. Concerning this clone: Its specificity is not known.

Findings of the study overall: Just a handful of AZD1222 recipients tested seropositive at baseline. Targeting of unmutated variant regions was reportedly seen in nearly half of spike-specific TCRs.

Generated by immunoSEQ multiplex PCR, the TCRdb table keeps only in-frame clones and is missing some. The sample holds 120,000 to 150,000 clones; 85% to 95% are singletons and the top ten take approximately 2%. The rearrangement uses TRBV11-2 and TRBJ2-3; 9 bases align to TRBD2. Sequencing was performed on peripheral blood, taken on day 0 of AZD1222 vaccination. This TCR was sampled from an adult in good health. CDR3 region: CASSTRRGGSTDTQYF. In nucleotides, the CDR3 is TGTGCCAGCAGCACAAGGCGGGGGGGTAGCACAGATACGCAGTATTTT.